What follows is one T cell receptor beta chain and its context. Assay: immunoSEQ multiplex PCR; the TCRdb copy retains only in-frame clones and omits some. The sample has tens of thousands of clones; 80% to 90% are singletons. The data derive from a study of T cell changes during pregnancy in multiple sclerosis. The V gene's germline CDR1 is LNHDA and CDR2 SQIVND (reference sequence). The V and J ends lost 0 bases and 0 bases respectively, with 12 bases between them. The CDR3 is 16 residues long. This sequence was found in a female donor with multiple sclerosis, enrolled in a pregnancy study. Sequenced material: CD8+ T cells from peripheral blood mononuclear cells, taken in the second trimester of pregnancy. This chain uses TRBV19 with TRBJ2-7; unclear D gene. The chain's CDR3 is CASSIDAEAISYEQYF. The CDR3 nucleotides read TGTGCCAGTAGTATAGACGCCGAAGCAATCTCCTACGAGCAGTACTTC.